Listed below are T cell receptor beta chains from one sample, sequenced in a study of graft-versus-host responses after intestinal transplantation. Produced via immunoSEQ multiplex PCR; TCRdb's table is partial and in-frame only. The sample lists about 99,000 clones, under 95% occurring once. No cognate antigen is known for these TCRs. The starting material was unstimulated CD8+ T cells sorted from spleen or lymph node cells, obtained before intestinal transplant. Receptors were obtained from a human donor who received an intestinal transplant. Each CDR3 is given with its conserved first and last residue. A D gene is named only where the DNA matches it firmly. Clone size appears in some rows only: once, few, many, or a class for an expanded clone.

D,J,V,size,DNA,CDR3
-,TRBJ2-3,TRBV7-9,-,TGTGCCAGCAGCTTAGTCACAGGAAGCACAGATACGCAGTATTTT,CASSLVTGSTDTQYF
TRBD2,TRBJ2-3,TRBV4-1,-,TGCGCCAGCAGCCAAGAGGGGGGGAGCACAGATACGCAGTATTTT,CASSQEGGSTDTQYF
TRBD2,TRBJ2-1,TRBV7-9,-,TGTGCCAGCAGCTTAGTTACCCCGGGGGGGAATGAGCAGTTCTTC,CASSLVTPGGNEQFF
-,TRBJ1-5,TRBV6-4,-,TGTGCCAGCAGTGACTCTCGGGGAGTCCATAGCAATCAGCCCCAGCATTTT,CASSDSRGVHSNQPQHF
-,TRBJ2-3,TRBV19,once,TGTGCCAGTAGTGAGGGCACAGATACGCAGTATTTT,CASSEGTDTQYF
TRBD1,TRBJ2-7,TRBV4-1,-,TGCGCCAGCAGCCACCTCCACCGACAGGGGCAAGCCTACGAGCAGTACTTC,CASSHLHRQGQAYEQYF
-,TRBJ1-5,TRBV6-1,-,TGTGCCAGCAGTGAGACCGGGTTTAATCAGCCCCAGCATTTT,CASSETGFNQPQHF
-,TRBJ2-1,TRBV4-1,-,TGCGCCAGCAGCCAAGTATTTGGAGCCCACAATGAGCAGTTCTTC,CASSQVFGAHNEQFF
-,TRBJ2-1,TRBV10-3,-,TGTGCCATCAAGAACGGACCACATTACAATGAGCAGTTCTTC,CAIKNGPHYNEQFF
-,TRBJ2-2,TRBV7-8,-,TGTGCCAACCAGGGACCGATCACCGGGGAGCTGTTTTTT,CANQGPITGELFF
-,TRBJ2-7,TRBV5-1,-,TGCGCCAGCAGCTTGGAAGGCTACGAGCAGTACTTC,CASSLEGYEQYF
-,TRBJ1-3,TRBV6-5,-,TGTGCCAGCGCTCCCGTTGGGAACTCTGGAAACACCATATATTTT,CASAPVGNSGNTIYF
-,TRBJ2-1,TRBV7-2,-,TGTGCCAGCAGCAAGGGGGGGCCCTACAATGAGCAGTTCTTC,CASSKGGPYNEQFF
TRBD1,TRBJ2-5,TRBV7-9,-,TGTGCCAGCAGTCCTCGACAGGGTCAAAGTCGGGAGACCCAGTACTTC,CASSPRQGQSRETQYF
-,TRBJ2-2,TRBV12-5,once,TGTGCTAGTGGTCCCGCCAGGTTCAACACCGGGGAGCTGTTTTTT,CASGPARFNTGELFF
-,TRBJ2-3,TRBV11-3,-,TGTGCCAGCAGCTTAAGATGGGCGGGCGGGACAGATACGCAGTATTTT,CASSLRWAGGTDTQYF
-,TRBJ1-4,TRBV4-1,-,TGCGCCAGCAGCCAAGGAGAAGCAACTAATGAAAAACTGTTTTTT,CASSQGEATNEKLFF
-,TRBJ2-7,TRBV5-8,-,TGTGCCAGCAGCTTGGGTTTGACTAATCCCTACGAGCAGTACTTC,CASSLGLTNPYEQYF
-,TRBJ2-7,TRBV5-4,-,TGTGCCAGCAGCTTCCCGGGTAGTCTGCCCTACGAGCAGTACTTC,CASSFPGSLPYEQYF
-,TRBJ2-1,TRBV5-1,-,TGCGCCAGCAGCTTCACGGTTACCTCCTACAATGAGCAGTTCTTC,CASSFTVTSYNEQFF
-,TRBJ2-7,TRBV5-6,-,TGTGCCAGCAGCTTGTCTAACAGGGCCTACGAGCAGTACTTC,CASSLSNRAYEQYF
-,TRBJ1-2,TRBV9,-,TGTGCCAGCAGCGTAGGAAATAGGGATCGAAGTGGCTACACCTTC,CASSVGNRDRSGYTF
-,TRBJ2-1,TRBV7-2,once,TGTGCCAGCAGCTTCAGGACAGAGAACAATGAGCAGTTCTTC,CASSFRTENNEQFF
-,TRBJ1-3,TRBV4-1,-,TGCGCCAGCAGCCAAGTGGAGGGGCGCCTTGACACCATATATTTT,CASSQVEGRLDTIYF
-,TRBJ1-1,TRBV25-1,-,TGTGCCAGCAGTGAATATTCTGGGGAAGCTTTCTTT,CASSEYSGEAFF
-,TRBJ1-1,TRBV19,-,TGTGCCAGTATTGCAGGGAACACTGAAGCTTTCTTT,CASIAGNTEAFF
TRBD1,TRBJ1-5,TRBV7-6,-,TGTGCCAGCAGCGAGACAGGGCATAGCAATCAGCCCCAGCATTTT,CASSETGHSNQPQHF
TRBD1,TRBJ1-1,TRBV14,-,TGTGCCAGCAGCCAAGACGGACAGGGGGCTTCGAACACTGAAGCTTTCTTT,CASSQDGQGASNTEAFF
-,TRBJ1-5,TRBV6-5,once,TGTGCCAGCACTCTAACCTGGGGACGCAATCAGCCCCAGCATTTT,CASTLTWGRNQPQHF
-,TRBJ1-2,TRBV4-1,-,TGCGCCAGCAGCCCCCCCAGCGCCAGACATTTGGACCACTATGGCTACACCTTC,CASSPPSARHLDHYGYTF
-,TRBJ1-5,TRBV15,-,TGTGCCACCAGCAGAGATCTGGCTCAGCCCCAGCATTTT,CATSRDLAQPQHF
-,TRBJ1-2,TRBV2,-,TGTGCCAGCAGTGAGGGTTCTAGGGAGATCTATGGCTACACCTTC,CASSEGSREIYGYTF
-,TRBJ1-5,TRBV4-1,-,TGCGCCAGCAGCCAAGATGGGGGGGAGCCCCAGCATTTT,CASSQDGGEPQHF
TRBD1,TRBJ1-2,TRBV27,-,TGTGCCAGCAGTTCATTGACAGGGCCGGATGGCTACACCTTC,CASSSLTGPDGYTF
-,TRBJ2-7,TRBV5-4,-,TGTGCCAGCAGCTTGGCTCCCCTCGGACAGCCCGCCTACGAGCAGTACTTC,CASSLAPLGQPAYEQYF
-,TRBJ2-3,TRBV4-1,-,TGCGCCAGCAGCCAAAGACTTTCAGGAGATACGCAGTATTTT,CASSQRLSGDTQYF
-,TRBJ2-7,TRBV5-5,-,TGTGCCAGCAGCTTTGGAGGCGGGGGCCACTACGAGCAGTACTTC,CASSFGGGGHYEQYF
-,TRBJ1-3,TRBV25-1,once,TGTGCCAGCAACTCTGGAAACACCATATATTTT,CASNSGNTIYF
-,TRBJ2-7,TRBV7-9,-,TGTGCCAGCAGCTTTGGTGAAGGACATGGCTACGAGCAGTACTTC,CASSFGEGHGYEQYF
-,TRBJ1-2,TRBV7-9,-,TGTGCCAGCAGCGTTTTCGGCTTTGGCTACACCTTC,CASSVFGFGYTF
TRBD1,TRBJ2-3,TRBV30,-,TGTGCCTGGAGTGCGGACAGGGGGTACACAGATACGCAGTATTTT,CAWSADRGYTDTQYF
-,TRBJ1-2,TRBV6-1,-,TGTGCCAGCAGTGGAAGGGGCTTGGTCTATGGCTACACCTTC,CASSGRGLVYGYTF
-,TRBJ1-1,TRBV19,-,TGTGCCAGTAGTCTGAACACTGAAGCTTTCTTT,CASSLNTEAFF
-,TRBJ1-1,TRBV19,-,TGTGCCAGTAGTATAGGTCTGTCGACTGAAGCTTTCTTT,CASSIGLSTEAFF
TRBD2,TRBJ2-1,TRBV2,-,TGTGCCAGCAGTGACGGGGGGGTTCCTTCTTACAATGAGCAGTTCTTC,CASSDGGVPSYNEQFF
-,TRBJ2-1,TRBV5-5,-,TGTGCCAGCAGCTTGGGGGACCACGGAATTGATGAGCAGTTCTTC,CASSLGDHGIDEQFF
-,TRBJ2-1,TRBV27,-,TGTGCCAGCAGCTCGCAAGAGGGGTGGAGGAATGAGCAGTTCTTC,CASSSQEGWRNEQFF
-,TRBJ1-2,TRBV15,-,TGTGCCACCAGCAGAGTCGAGGGGGATGGCTACACCTTC,CATSRVEGDGYTF
TRBD2,TRBJ2-1,TRBV9,-,TGTGCCAGCAGCGAGACCTTCTGGACTAGCGGGGGCAATGAGCAGTTCTTC,CASSETFWTSGGNEQFF
-,TRBJ2-7,TRBV4-1,once,TGCGCCAGCAGCCAAAGCGGCGGAATGCTTTACGAGCAGTACTTC,CASSQSGGMLYEQYF
-,TRBJ2-7,TRBV28,-,TGTGCCAGCAGCCCAGGGGGGTACGAGCAGTACTTC,CASSPGGYEQYF
-,TRBJ2-1,TRBV6-5,once,TGTGCCAGCAGCTACAGCGGTGGGGGCACCTACAATGAGCAGTTCTTC,CASSYSGGGTYNEQFF